These 23 T cell receptor beta chains share one sample of origin, sequenced in a study of blood T cell repertoires in COVID-19 (dated by TCRdb to the early 2020s). Library preparation used the immunoSEQ multiplex PCR assay. TCRdb obtained this table from immuneACCESS and retained in-frame rearrangements with V and J assigned. These tables miss some clones; where compared with another copy, unresolved V genes account for less than half of the shortfall, and the remainder is unexplained. This sample holds some 100,000 clones; roughly 80% were observed only once. More than 20% of the sample is in the top ten clones. Material: peripheral blood. The receptors originated from a man aged 80 or over with active or convalescent COVID-19.

The V call is TRBV5-4, the J call TRBJ2-7; D is possibly TRBD2 (6 bases). Between the trimmed V and J ends, which lost 5 bases and 5 bases, there was a span of 17 bases. Germline lookup yields CDR1 SGHNT and CDR2 YYREEE (reference sequence). CDR3 size: 14 residues. CDR3: CASSATGVAHEQYF. The CDR3 region has the DNA TGTGCCAGCAGTGCCACGGGGGTCGCGCACGAGCAGTACTTC.

The chain has TRBV6-5 and TRBJ2-7; D possibly corresponds to TRBD2 (5 bases). Looked up from germline, CDR1 is MNHEY and CDR2 is SVGAGI. Trimming cost V 11 bases and J 0 bases, with 20 bases left between them. The CDR3 runs to 15 residues. CDR3 DNA sequence: TGTGCCTGCGAGGCCCAGGACGGACTCTCCTACGAGCAGTACTTC. Protein product: CACEAQDGLSYEQYF.

This sequence joins TRBV12-3 or TRBV12-4 and TRBJ2-2; D gene ambiguous. Trimming cost V 5 bases and J 7 bases, with 11 bases left between them. CDR3 length equals 13 residues. The CDR3 sequence is CASSQVAIGELFF. CDR3 nucleotides: TGTGCCAGCAGTCAGGTGGCGATCGGGGAGCTGTTTTTT.

The genes are TRBV6-5 and TRBJ1-1, with D possibly being TRBD1 (5 bases). CDR3 size: 15 residues. Germline-derived CDR1 and CDR2 are MNHEY and SVGAGI. Deletions cut 0 bases from V and 8 bases from J, with 16 bases between. The CDR3 reads CASSYSSRQYAEAFF. Written as DNA, the CDR3 is TGTGCCAGCAGTTACTCGTCTCGACAGTACGCCGAAGCTTTCTTT.

The chain uses TRBV7-2 and TRBJ1-2; D gene ambiguous. The V gene lost 4 bases and the J gene lost 8 bases, with 14 bases spanning the gap. The germline gives CDR1 SGHTA, CDR2 FQGNSA. This CDR3 is 13 amino acids long. The CDR3 region has the DNA TGTGCCAGCAGCTCTCTGGGCCGAGGGGGCTACACCTTC. Translating it yields CASSSLGRGGYTF.

The J gene is TRBJ1-5, the V gene TRBV19; 9 nucleotides agree with TRBD1. Per the germline V gene, CDR1 is LNHDA and CDR2 is SQIVND (reference sequence). This CDR3 is 15 amino acids long. The V gene end was trimmed by 5 bases and the J gene end by 3 bases; junction bases not matched to a gene: 5. The CDR3 protein is CASSLQGAPNQPQHF. The CDR3 region has the DNA TGTGCCAGTAGTCTACAGGGGGCACCCAATCAGCCCCAGCATTTT.

The genes are TRBV28 and TRBJ2-2; D not certain. This CDR3 is 14 amino acids long. Germline lookup yields CDR1 MDHEN and CDR2 SYDVKM. V lost 6 bases and J lost 5, with 13 bases in between. Written as DNA, the CDR3 is TGTGCCAGCAGGTCCCCTGCAGAAACCGGGGAGCTGTTTTTT. This codes for CASRSPAETGELFF.

The chain employs TRBV4-2 and TRBJ2-2, with a weak D call TRBD2 (6 bases). The CDR3 covers 15 residues. V lost 4 bases and J lost 6, with 15 bases in between. Germline loops: CDR1 LGHNA, CDR2 YNFKEQ. The CDR3 spells CASSPAGGFAGELFF. The CDR3 nucleotides are TGTGCCAGCAGCCCCGCCGGGGGTTTCGCCGGGGAGCTGTTTTTT.

The rearrangement uses TRBV6-5 and TRBJ1-6, with 7 bases aligning to TRBD1. CDR1 and CDR2 (germline): MNHEY, SVGAGI. The CDR3 spans 14 residues. The junction had 9 bases not matched to a gene; V was cut back by 8 bases and J by 8 bases. The CDR3 region has the DNA TGTGCCAGCTTTAGGGGGCCTGGGGATTCACCCCTCCACTTT. This codes for CASFRGPGDSPLHF.

The chain recombines TRBV2 with TRBJ1-2, with D possibly being TRBD1 (6 bases). Germline loops: CDR1 SNHLY, CDR2 FYNNEI. V lost 6 bases and J lost 5, with 16 bases in between. This CDR3 comprises 14 residues. The CDR3 DNA reads as TGTGCCAGCAGGAGGCCAGGGGTAGAGTATGGCTACACCTTC. Protein: CASRRPGVEYGYTF. Using reference TRBV2 and TRBJ1-2 for the parts outside the CDR3, the full variable domain is EPEVTQTPSHQVTQMGQEVILRCVPISNHLYFYWYRQILGQKVEFLVSFYNNEISEKSEIFDDQFSVERPDGSNFTLKIRSTKLEDSAMYFCASRRPGVEYGYTFGSGTRLTVV.

This clone was seen a handful of times. The gene calls are TRBV6-4 and TRBJ1-2; 9 bases match TRBD1. V dropped 8 bases and J dropped 4; count of bases not matched to a gene: 5. Germline CDR1 reads MRHNA; CDR2 reads SNTAGT. CDR3 length: 13 amino acids. The CDR3 DNA sequence: TGTGCCAGCGCCCCGGACAGGGGCTATGGCTACACCTTC. Its translation: CASAPDRGYGYTF.

This sequence joins TRBV6-5 and TRBJ1-4; D possibly corresponds to TRBD1 (5 bases). CDR1 is MNHEY, CDR2 SVGAGI, per germline. The CDR3 totals 12 residues. V lost 8 bases and J 8 bases, leaving 12 bases between the germline ends. The CDR3 reads CASGALREKLFF. The DNA for the CDR3 is TGTGCCAGCGGGGCACTCAGGGAAAAACTGTTTTTT.

V gene TRBV14 combines with J gene TRBJ2-5; D gene unclear. The germline V and J ends were trimmed by 0 bases and 2 bases, with 10 bases remaining between them. Germline V lookup: CDR1 SGHDN, CDR2 FVKESK. CDR3 length: 15 residues. The CDR3 region has the DNA TGTGCCAGCAGCCAAGACCGGCGGCATCAAGAGACCCAGTACTTC. Protein sequence: CASSQDRRHQETQYF.

The J gene is TRBJ2-5, the V gene TRBV30; 8 bases are a match to TRBD1. CDR1 and CDR2 from the germline V gene are GTSNPN and SVGIG (reference sequence). The CDR3 has 15 amino acids. The V gene end was trimmed by 0 bases and the J gene end by 5 bases; junction bases not matched to a gene: 8. This CDR3 reads CAWSVRQGIAETQYF. The CDR3 DNA reads TGTGCCTGGAGTGTACGACAGGGGATCGCGGAGACCCAGTACTTC.

This clone has only one observation. The chain is built from TRBV19 and TRBJ1-4; perhaps TRBD1 as D (5 bases). The V end was cut by 2 bases, the J end by 0 bases, with 13 bases between. The CDR3 covers 17 residues. Germline V lookup: CDR1 LNHDA, CDR2 SQIVND (reference sequence). CDR3 in amino acids: CASSISLTGATNEKLFF. CDR3 bases: TGTGCCAGTAGTATATCCCTTACAGGAGCAACTAATGAAAAACTGTTTTTT.

The genes are TRBV5-8 and TRBJ2-2; D uncertain. The length of the CDR3 is 14 residues. V gave up 4 bases and J gave up 1 base, with 8 bases separating them. Germline V gene lookup returns CDR1 SGHTS and CDR2 YDEGEE. CDR3 region: CASSPGRNTGELFF. The CDR3 DNA sequence: TGTGCCAGCAGCCCTGGTAGGAACACCGGGGAGCTGTTTTTT.

This rearrangement joins TRBV12-5 to TRBJ2-7, with a weak D call TRBD2 (5 bases). The CDR3 has 11 residues. Germline V gene data show CDR1 as LGHNT and CDR2 as FRNRAP. Trimming cost V 5 bases and J 7 bases, with 9 bases left between them. The CDR3 sequence is CASGIRDEQYF. The CDR3, as DNA: TGTGCTAGTGGTATCCGGGATGAGCAGTACTTC.

The chain links TRBV27 to TRBJ2-1; 9 nucleotides line up with TRBD2. From germline, CDR1 is MNHEY and CDR2 SMNVEV (reference sequence). CDR3 length: 16 amino acids. The V segment lost 1 base and the J segment 7 bases; nucleotides outside the gene matches: 8. The CDR3 DNA follows: TGTGCCAGCAGTTTATTAGGTCTAGCGGGGCCGAATGAGCAGTTCTTC. Protein: CASSLLGLAGPNEQFF.

The chain has TRBV18 and TRBJ2-3; perhaps TRBD2 as D (5 bases). Looked up from germline, CDR1 is KGHSH and CDR2 is LQKENI. This CDR3 contains 16 residues. V gave up 6 bases and J gave up 3 bases, with 19 bases separating them. DNA for the CDR3: TGTGCCAGCTCGGGGAGATCAGGTTTCGGGACAGATACGCAGTATTTT. As protein: CASSGRSGFGTDTQYF. Complete variable domain (other parts from reference TRBV18 and TRBJ2-3): NAGVMQNPRHLVRRRGQEARLRCSPMKGHSHVYWYRQLPEEGLKFMVYLQKENIIDESGMPKERFSAEFPKEGPSILRIQQVVRGDSAAYFCASSGRSGFGTDTQYFGPGTRLTVL.

The gene calls are TRBV18 and TRBJ1-3; D call uncertain. Trimming pared 6 bases from V and 3 bases from J, leaving 12 bases between. Germline V lookup: CDR1 KGHSH, CDR2 LQKENI. This CDR3 region has 14 residues. DNA for the CDR3: TGTGCCAGCTCCCCTCGGCGGGATGGAAACACCATATATTTT. This translates into CASSPRRDGNTIYF.

This chain uses TRBV10-2 with TRBJ1-2; 8 positions agree with TRBD1. The J segment lost 7 bases and the V segment lost 5 bases, leaving 12 bases of the junction unmatched. Germline V gene sequence: CDR1 WSHSY, CDR2 SAAADI. The CDR3 totals 15 residues. CDR3 in DNA: TGCGCCAGCAGTAAAGGTGGAGACAGGGGTGGTGGCTACACCTTC. Its protein product is CASSKGGDRGGGYTF.

This chain connects TRBV10-2 to TRBJ1-5; 9 bases match TRBD1. The J segment lost 4 bases and the V segment lost 2 bases, leaving 3 bases of the junction unmatched. Per the germline V gene, CDR1 is WSHSY and CDR2 is SAAADI. The CDR3 totals 15 residues. The CDR3 DNA reads TGCGCCAGCAGTGAGCCGGACAGGGGAAATCAGCCCCAGCATTTT. It translates to CASSEPDRGNQPQHF.

This clone was seen at least ten times. The rearrangement joins TRBV3-1 (or the pseudogene TRBV3-2) to TRBJ2-7; 9 nucleotides match TRBD1. V lost 2 bases and J lost 3; bases outside the gene matches: 8. The germline CDR1 and CDR2 sequences are LGHDT and YNNKEL (reference sequence). The length of the CDR3 is 16 residues. CDR3 sequence (DNA): TGTGCCAGCAGCCAAACTACCGGGACAGGGAACTACGAGCAGTACTTC. It specifies CASSQTTGTGNYEQYF.